Listed here is a single T cell receptor beta chain. Sequencing used immunoSEQ multiplex PCR; TCRdb keeps in-frame clones, though not all of them. The sample consists of roughly 43,000 clones, about 88% of them appearing once. This sample is drawn from a study of blood T cell repertoires in COVID-19. The germline V gene has CDR1 LGHNA and CDR2 YSLEER. With V trimmed by 0 bases and J by 2 bases, 7 bases remained unmatched. This CDR3 has 18 amino acids. This TCR was sampled from a woman in her 50s who had recovered from COVID-19. This chain links TRBV4-3 with TRBJ2-1; 10 bases agree with TRBD2. The sequenced material came from PBMCs or T cells enriched from blood (not recorded which). In nucleotides, the CDR3 is TGCGCCAGCAGCCAAGACCCGCCGGGACTAGCGACCTACAATGAGCAGTTCTTC. This gives the protein CASSQDPPGLATYNEQFF.